The clone carrying this TCR beta chain was seen at least ten times. The CDR3 totals 15 residues. V lost 6 bases to trimming and J lost 7 bases; unmatched junction nucleotides: 11. The data were obtained in a study of response to subunit inactivated influenza vaccine. TCRdb ran MiXCR on the RT-PCR reads and lists one entry per CDR3 protein. The sample includes a few hundred thousand distinct CDR3 sequences, 6.5% to 8% of them seen just once. This TCR was recovered from a man between 50 and 69 years old who received an inactivated influenza vaccine. The rearrangement uses TRBV12-3 or TRBV12-4 and TRBJ2-7, with TRBD2 matching 11 bases. This specimen consisted of PBMCs from blood, obtained around 2 years after vaccination. CDR3 sequence reads: CASSRAGLAEGEQYF. The CDR3 DNA follows: TGTGCCAGCAGCCGAGCGGGACTAGCGGAGGGAGAGCAGTACTTC.